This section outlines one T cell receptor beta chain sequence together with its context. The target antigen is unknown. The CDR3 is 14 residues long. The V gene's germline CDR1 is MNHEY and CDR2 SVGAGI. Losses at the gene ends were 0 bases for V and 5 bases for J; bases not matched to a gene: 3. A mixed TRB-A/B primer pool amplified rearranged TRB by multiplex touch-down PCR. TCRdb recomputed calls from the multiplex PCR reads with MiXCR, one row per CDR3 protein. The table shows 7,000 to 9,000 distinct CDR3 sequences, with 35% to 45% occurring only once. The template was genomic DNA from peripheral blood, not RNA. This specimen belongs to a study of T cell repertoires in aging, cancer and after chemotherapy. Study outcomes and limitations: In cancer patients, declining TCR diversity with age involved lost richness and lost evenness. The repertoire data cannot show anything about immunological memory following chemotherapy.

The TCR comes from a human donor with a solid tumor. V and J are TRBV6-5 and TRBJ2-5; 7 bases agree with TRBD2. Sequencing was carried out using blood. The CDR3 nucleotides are TGTGCCAGCAGTTACTCACACGGGGGGGAGACCCAGTACTTC. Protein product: CASSYSHGGETQYF.